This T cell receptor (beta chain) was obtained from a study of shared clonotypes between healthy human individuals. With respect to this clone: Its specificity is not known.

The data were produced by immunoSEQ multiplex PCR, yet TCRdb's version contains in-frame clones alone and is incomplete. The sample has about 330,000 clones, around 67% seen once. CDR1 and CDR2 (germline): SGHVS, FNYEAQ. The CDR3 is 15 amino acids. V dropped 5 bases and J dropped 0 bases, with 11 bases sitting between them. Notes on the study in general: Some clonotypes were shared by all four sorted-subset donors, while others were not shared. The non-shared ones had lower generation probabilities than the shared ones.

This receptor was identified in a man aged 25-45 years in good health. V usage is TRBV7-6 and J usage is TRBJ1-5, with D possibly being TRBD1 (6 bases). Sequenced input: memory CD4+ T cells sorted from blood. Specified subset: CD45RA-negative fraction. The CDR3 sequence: CASSLQTGSNQPQHF. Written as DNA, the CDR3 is TGTGCCAGCAGCCTTCAGACAGGTAGCAATCAGCCCCAGCATTTT.